Listed below are T cell receptor beta chains from one sample, sequenced in a study of T cells after yellow fever vaccination. TCRdb reprocessed the 5' RACE reads via MiXCR and lists one record per CDR3 protein. Seen here are approximately 150,000 distinct CDR3 sequences, about 6% observed once, and the top ten hold approximately 3%. Sequencing was performed on CD4+ T cells sorted from PBMCs, taken on the day of the first yellow fever vaccination. The source is a man aged 18-30 years who received the YFV17D yellow fever vaccine. Both conserved end residues are part of each CDR3. D genes are given only for firm matches. The size of a clone is reported for some rows only, either as once, few or many, or as a class for expanded clones.

v_gene: TRBV12-3/TRBV12-4; j_gene: TRBJ2-5; abundance: many; d_gene: TRBD2; CDR3nt: TGTGCCAGCAGTGGGACTAGCGGGGGGCAAGAGACCCAGTACTTC; CDR3aa: CASSGTSGGQETQYF
v_gene: TRBV6-1; j_gene: TRBJ1-1; abundance: -; d_gene: -; CDR3nt: TGTGCCAGCAGTCAAGTAATCGACAGAAAAGCTTTCTTT; CDR3aa: CASSQVIDRKAFF
v_gene: TRBV12-3/TRBV12-4; j_gene: TRBJ2-5; abundance: many; d_gene: -; CDR3nt: TGTGCCAGCAGTCCCTTTGGTTTAGCGGTCCAAGAGACCCAGTACTTC; CDR3aa: CASSPFGLAVQETQYF
v_gene: TRBV7-2; j_gene: TRBJ2-6; abundance: -; d_gene: -; CDR3nt: TGTGCCAGCAGCTTACTGGGCTCTGGGGCCAACGTCCTGACTTTC; CDR3aa: CASSLLGSGANVLTF
v_gene: TRBV6-5; j_gene: TRBJ2-7; abundance: many; d_gene: -; CDR3nt: TGTGCCAGCACCTCGGCCGGGGAGCAGTACTTC; CDR3aa: CASTSAGEQYF
v_gene: TRBV12-3/TRBV12-4; j_gene: TRBJ1-5; abundance: many; d_gene: -; CDR3nt: TGTGCCAGCAGCCGGACCGGCGGCAATCAGCCCCAGCATTTT; CDR3aa: CASSRTGGNQPQHF
v_gene: TRBV12-3/TRBV12-4; j_gene: TRBJ2-2; abundance: many; d_gene: -; CDR3nt: TGTGCCAGCAGTTTAATGGCCGCCACCGGGGAGCTGTTTTTT; CDR3aa: CASSLMAATGELFF
v_gene: TRBV6-2/TRBV6-3; j_gene: TRBJ2-1; abundance: many; d_gene: TRBD2; CDR3nt: TGTGCCAGCAGTTACTCCCTAGCGGGGGCCAATCTTAACTACAATGAGCAGTTCTTC; CDR3aa: CASSYSLAGANLNYNEQFF
v_gene: TRBV5-6; j_gene: TRBJ2-5; abundance: many; d_gene: -; CDR3nt: TGTGCCAGCAGCTTGGCCGGGGTCTCGGAGACCCAGTACTTC; CDR3aa: CASSLAGVSETQYF
v_gene: TRBV6-5; j_gene: TRBJ1-2; abundance: many; d_gene: TRBD1; CDR3nt: TGTGCCAGCAGCTACACTACAGGGGGCGGCTATGGCTACACCTTC; CDR3aa: CASSYTTGGGYGYTF
v_gene: TRBV24-1; j_gene: TRBJ2-1; abundance: many; d_gene: -; CDR3nt: TGTGCCACCAGTGACGCGGCGGCAGGGAACAACAATGAGCAGTTCTTC; CDR3aa: CATSDAAAGNNNEQFF
v_gene: TRBV20-1; j_gene: TRBJ2-3; abundance: many; d_gene: TRBD2; CDR3nt: TGCAGTGCTAGGCCCCTGGTGGGGGGGTCCACAGATACGCAGTATTTT; CDR3aa: CSARPLVGGSTDTQYF
v_gene: TRBV5-1; j_gene: TRBJ2-2; abundance: many; d_gene: -; CDR3nt: TGCGCCAGCAGCTTGGACCAGGGGAACACCGGGGAGCTGTTTTTT; CDR3aa: CASSLDQGNTGELFF
v_gene: TRBV20-1; j_gene: TRBJ2-4; abundance: many; d_gene: -; CDR3nt: TGCAGTGCTCTCACACCAATAGCCAAAAACATTCAGTACTTC; CDR3aa: CSALTPIAKNIQYF
v_gene: TRBV7-9; j_gene: TRBJ2-4; abundance: -; d_gene: TRBD2; CDR3nt: TGTGCCAGCAGCCTCCCAACCGGGACTACCCCAGGCTTAAACATTCAGTACTTC; CDR3aa: CASSLPTGTTPGLNIQYF
v_gene: TRBV10-2; j_gene: TRBJ2-5; abundance: many; d_gene: -; CDR3nt: TGCGCCAGCAGTGTCGGGGAGATGGAGACCCAGTACTTC; CDR3aa: CASSVGEMETQYF
v_gene: TRBV29-1; j_gene: TRBJ2-7; abundance: many; d_gene: TRBD2; CDR3nt: TGCAGCGTTGTTAAGGGAGGGACCTACGAGCAGTACTTC; CDR3aa: CSVVKGGTYEQYF
v_gene: TRBV20-1; j_gene: TRBJ2-3; abundance: -; d_gene: TRBD2; CDR3nt: TGCAGTGCTCAACCGGGACTAGCGGGGGTTCACACAGATACGCAGTATTTT; CDR3aa: CSAQPGLAGVHTDTQYF
v_gene: TRBV5-5; j_gene: TRBJ2-2; abundance: -; d_gene: TRBD2; CDR3nt: TGTGCCAGCAGCTCCGGGCGCCGGAGCGGGGCGCTGTTTTTT; CDR3aa: CASSSGRRSGALFF
v_gene: TRBV4-3; j_gene: TRBJ2-1; abundance: many; d_gene: -; CDR3nt: TGCGCCAGCAGCCAAGCAAGGGCAGGGGAGCAGTTCTTC; CDR3aa: CASSQARAGEQFF
v_gene: TRBV9; j_gene: TRBJ2-1; abundance: many; d_gene: -; CDR3nt: TGTGCCAGCAGCGTAGAGTTAGGCACGAAGCAGTTCTTC; CDR3aa: CASSVELGTKQFF
v_gene: TRBV5-6; j_gene: TRBJ1-3; abundance: many; d_gene: -; CDR3nt: TGTGCCAGCAGCTCAACAGGGAGCTCTGGAAACACCATATATTTT; CDR3aa: CASSSTGSSGNTIYF
v_gene: TRBV5-1; j_gene: TRBJ2-7; abundance: -; d_gene: -; CDR3nt: TGCGCCAGCAGCTTTACGACCTATACCCTCGAGCAGTACTTC; CDR3aa: CASSFTTYTLEQYF
v_gene: TRBV6-1; j_gene: TRBJ2-3; abundance: many; d_gene: TRBD2; CDR3nt: TGTGCCAGCAGGGCCGGGGAGGGATTCTTCACAGATACGCAGTATTTT; CDR3aa: CASRAGEGFFTDTQYF
v_gene: TRBV7-8; j_gene: TRBJ2-2; abundance: many; d_gene: TRBD1; CDR3nt: TGTGCCAGCAGCTCCCGGGACAGACCGAACACCGGGGAGCTGTTTTTT; CDR3aa: CASSSRDRPNTGELFF
v_gene: TRBV7-9; j_gene: TRBJ1-2; abundance: many; d_gene: TRBD1; CDR3nt: TGTGCCAGCAGCAACCGGACAGGATATGGCTACACCTTC; CDR3aa: CASSNRTGYGYTF
v_gene: TRBV7-6; j_gene: TRBJ1-2; abundance: few; d_gene: -; CDR3nt: TGTGCCAGCAGCCCCGCAGCCCACAGTCGGGCGGGGGGTGGCTACACCTTC; CDR3aa: CASSPAAHSRAGGGYTF
v_gene: TRBV5-1; j_gene: TRBJ1-1; abundance: few; d_gene: -; CDR3nt: TGCGCCAGCAGCTTGTGGCAGGGAAACACTGAAGCTTTCTTT; CDR3aa: CASSLWQGNTEAFF
v_gene: TRBV20-1; j_gene: TRBJ2-7; abundance: many; d_gene: -; CDR3nt: TGCAGTGCCCCGAGGGGGGGTAGCTACGAGCAGTACTTC; CDR3aa: CSAPRGGSYEQYF
v_gene: TRBV20-1; j_gene: TRBJ1-1; abundance: -; d_gene: -; CDR3nt: TGCAGTGCTAGCGCGGGACCGCTCAACACTGAAGCTTTCTTT; CDR3aa: CSASAGPLNTEAFF
v_gene: TRBV5-1; j_gene: TRBJ2-3; abundance: many; d_gene: -; CDR3nt: TGCGCCAGCAGCCCGGAAGTGGGGGGCACAGATACGCAGTATTTT; CDR3aa: CASSPEVGGTDTQYF
v_gene: TRBV7-2; j_gene: TRBJ1-2; abundance: many; d_gene: -; CDR3nt: TGTGCCAGCAGCTTACTTCCTTGGGGCTACACCTTC; CDR3aa: CASSLLPWGYTF
v_gene: TRBV2; j_gene: TRBJ2-1; abundance: few; d_gene: TRBD1; CDR3nt: TGTGCCAGCAGGACACAGGGGTCCTCCTACAATGAGCAGTTCTTC; CDR3aa: CASRTQGSSYNEQFF
v_gene: TRBV28; j_gene: TRBJ2-1; abundance: many; d_gene: TRBD2; CDR3nt: TGTGCCAACCCACTAGCGGGGGGGCCCCGTGGTTCCTACAATGAGCAGTTCTTC; CDR3aa: CANPLAGGPRGSYNEQFF
v_gene: TRBV5-1; j_gene: TRBJ2-1; abundance: many; d_gene: -; CDR3nt: TGCGCCAGCAGCTTGACGGGCGGCCGTTACAATGAGCAGTTCTTC; CDR3aa: CASSLTGGRYNEQFF
v_gene: TRBV6-1; j_gene: TRBJ1-5; abundance: many; d_gene: -; CDR3nt: TGTGCCAGCGCCTTAGGCCCCAATCAGCCCCAGCATTTT; CDR3aa: CASALGPNQPQHF
v_gene: TRBV7-3; j_gene: TRBJ2-3; abundance: few; d_gene: TRBD2; CDR3nt: TGTGCCAGCAGCTTGTCTATAGCGGGGGATACGCAGTATTTT; CDR3aa: CASSLSIAGDTQYF
v_gene: TRBV3-1; j_gene: TRBJ2-3; abundance: many; d_gene: TRBD2; CDR3nt: TGTGCCAGCAGCCTGACTAGCGGGGAAGATACGCAGTATTTT; CDR3aa: CASSLTSGEDTQYF
v_gene: TRBV6-4; j_gene: TRBJ1-6; abundance: -; d_gene: -; CDR3nt: TGTGCCAGCAGTGATGATCCTTCGGGAAATTCACCCCTCCACTTT; CDR3aa: CASSDDPSGNSPLHF
v_gene: TRBV16; j_gene: TRBJ1-3; abundance: few; d_gene: -; CDR3nt: TGTGCCAGCAGCCAATCCCGCTCTGGAAACACCATATATTTT; CDR3aa: CASSQSRSGNTIYF
v_gene: TRBV12-3/TRBV12-4; j_gene: TRBJ2-5; abundance: many; d_gene: -; CDR3nt: TGTGCCAGCAGTTCCCAGGGAGGAGAGACCCAGTACTTC; CDR3aa: CASSSQGGETQYF
v_gene: TRBV19; j_gene: TRBJ2-5; abundance: many; d_gene: TRBD2; CDR3nt: TGTGCCAGTAGTTCCCGTACTAGCGGGGCTAAAGAGACCCAGTACTTC; CDR3aa: CASSSRTSGAKETQYF
v_gene: TRBV18; j_gene: TRBJ2-2; abundance: few; d_gene: -; CDR3nt: TGTGCCAGCTCACCCCAGGGAAAATCGGCTCCGGCGGAGCTGTTTTTT; CDR3aa: CASSPQGKSAPAELFF
v_gene: TRBV6-1; j_gene: TRBJ2-5; abundance: many; d_gene: -; CDR3nt: TGTGCCAGCAGTGTTGTAAGGGGGGAGACCCAGTACTTC; CDR3aa: CASSVVRGETQYF
v_gene: TRBV7-2; j_gene: TRBJ1-1; abundance: -; d_gene: -; CDR3nt: TGTGCCAGCAGCTTCGGGGGAGTCACTGAAGCTTTCTTT; CDR3aa: CASSFGGVTEAFF
v_gene: TRBV12-3/TRBV12-4; j_gene: TRBJ2-7; abundance: many; d_gene: TRBD2; CDR3nt: TGTGCCAGCAGTTTAACCCCTAGCGGGGGCTACGAGCAGTACTTC; CDR3aa: CASSLTPSGGYEQYF
v_gene: TRBV5-6; j_gene: TRBJ1-1; abundance: many; d_gene: -; CDR3nt: TGTGCCAGCAGCTTTGGGGGTGGGACTGAAGCTTTCTTT; CDR3aa: CASSFGGGTEAFF
v_gene: TRBV28; j_gene: TRBJ2-3; abundance: -; d_gene: -; CDR3nt: TGTGCCAGCAGGGGGGCGGACCGAGATACGCAGTATTTT; CDR3aa: CASRGADRDTQYF
v_gene: TRBV4-3; j_gene: TRBJ1-1; abundance: -; d_gene: -; CDR3nt: TGCGCCAGCAGCCAAGAGTACTACACTGAAGCTTTCTTT; CDR3aa: CASSQEYYTEAFF
v_gene: TRBV15; j_gene: TRBJ2-3; abundance: few; d_gene: -; CDR3nt: TGTGCCACCAGCAGAGATCGACCAGGGAATCCAGATACGCAGTATTTT; CDR3aa: CATSRDRPGNPDTQYF